This T cell receptor (beta chain) was retrieved from a study of T-cell memory formation after mild COVID-19. General study findings and limits: CD4+ clones that contracted lay mainly in CM and EM; CD8+ ones lay in EMRA.

Germline V gene data show CDR1 as SGHRS and CDR2 as YFSETQ. V was pared by 1 base and J by 0 bases, with 8 bases between. The CDR3 spans 15 residues. This clonotype was detected many times. As yet, its antigen is unknown. TCRdb reprocessed the 5' RACE reads via MiXCR and lists one record per CDR3 protein. The table lists roughly 600,000 distinct CDR3 sequences, more than 15% of them singletons. The sequence was collected from an adult woman who had mild COVID-19 (a few samples of this study predate the infection). Cell type and time point are not known. The rearrangement uses TRBV5-1 and TRBJ2-1; tentatively, D is TRBD1 or TRBD2 (5 bases each). The sequenced sample was PBMCs or a T cell subset sorted from them (not recorded which). This chain's CDR3 is CASSLRGVSYNEQFF. The CDR3 bases are TGCGCCAGCAGCTTGAGAGGGGTCTCCTACAATGAGCAGTTCTTC. Full variable domain (outside the CDR3, taken from reference TRBV5-1 and TRBJ2-1): KAGVTQTPRYLIKTRGQQVTLSCSPISGHRSVSWYQQTPGQGLQFLFEYFSETQRNKGNFPGRFSGRQFSNSRSEMNVSTLELGDSALYLCASSLRGVSYNEQFFGPGTRLTVL.